The TCR beta chain described here comes from a study of T cell repertoires in cytomegalovirus infection. About the study: CMV infection and matching HLA type were both indicated by public TCR beta signatures.

TCRdb reanalysed the reads using MiXCR and keeps one entry per CDR3 protein. Here the sample spans approximately 500,000 distinct CDR3 sequences, 15% to 20% being singletons. Whole-study findings and limits: CMV-specific TCR beta clonotypes restricted by HLA-C were the ones dominating the ex vivo response.

The V end lost 5 bases, the J end lost 1 base, and 12 bases lay between the germline ends. Germline loops: CDR1 SEHNR, CDR2 FQNEAQ (reference sequence). This CDR3 contains 14 residues. This clonotype has at least ten counts. Its specificity is unknown. The sequence derives from a human donor in good health (CMV status not recorded). Some clones in this sample may be carry-over from other donors' samples. Sequenced sample: CD8+ T cells from PBMCs. The chain links TRBV7-9 to TRBJ2-7, with D tentatively TRBD1 (6 bases). The CDR3 DNA sequence: TGTGCCAGCAGCCCCGGACAGTGGTCCTACGAGCAGTACTTC. Encoded protein: CASSPGQWSYEQYF. Variable domain in full (rest from reference TRBV7-9 and TRBJ2-7): DTGVSQNPRHKITKRGQNVTFRCDPISEHNRLYWYRQTLGQGPEFLTYFQNEAQLEKSRLLSDRFSAERPKGSFSTLEIQRTEQGDSAMYLCASSPGQWSYEQYFGPGTRLTVT.